The 13 T cell receptor beta chains listed next were all sequenced from one sample in a study of T cell repertoires in cytomegalovirus infection. TCRdb re-analysed the reads in MiXCR, keeping a single row per CDR3 protein. This sample has fewer than 200,000 distinct CDR3 sequences, with 14% found just once. The sample was PBMCs. All receptors derive from a human donor in good health (CMV status not recorded). Some clones in this sample may be carry-over from other donors' samples.

This clonotype was counted many times. This chain connects TRBV5-6 to TRBJ2-2, with TRBD1 matching 9 bases. The ends lost 3 bases at V and 6 bases at J; junction bases unmatched: 9. The CDR3 loop spans 16 amino acids. Germline CDR1 and CDR2: SGHDT and YYEEEE. Here the CDR3 reads CASSSYGQGIPGELFF. Written as DNA, the CDR3 is TGTGCCAGCAGCTCATATGGACAGGGGATTCCCGGGGAGCTGTTTTTT.

This chain connects TRBV29-1 to TRBJ2-7; 8 bases map to TRBD1. Trimming took 4 bases from V and 2 from J; bases not matched to a gene: 7. CDR3 size: 14 residues. Germline V gene sequence: CDR1 SQVTM, CDR2 ANQGSEA. CDR3: CSVGRQGIPYEQYF. The CDR3 nucleotides read TGCAGCGTTGGCCGACAGGGGATCCCCTACGAGCAGTACTTC.

The chain is built from TRBV4-1 and TRBJ2-4; D might be TRBD1 or TRBD2, each matching 5 bases. This CDR3 has 14 amino acids. The ends were cut back, 1 base at V and 7 bases at J, with 11 bases in the middle. Per germline, CDR1 MGHRA and CDR2 YSYEKL. The chain's CDR3 is CASSQVFRENIQYF. The DNA of the CDR3 is TGCGCCAGCAGCCAAGTATTCAGGGAGAACATTCAGTACTTC.

This chain joins TRBV6-2 or TRBV6-3 and TRBJ1-1; tentative D call: TRBD1 (6 bases). The V gene's germline CDR1 is MNHEY and CDR2 SVGEGT. Trimming pared 6 bases from V and 5 bases from J, leaving 16 bases between. This CDR3 has 14 amino acids. CDR3 loop: CASSYGGLGTEAFF. CDR3 coding DNA: TGTGCCAGCAGCTACGGGGGCCTAGGGACTGAAGCTTTCTTT.

The V and J genes are TRBV6-5 and TRBJ1-1, with TRBD1 matching over 8 bases. CDR1 and CDR2 (germline): MNHEY, SVGAGI. J lost 5 bases, V lost 5 bases, and 13 bases had no gene match. The CDR3 has 16 residues. The CDR3 loop reads CASSPTLQGARTEAFF. CDR3 bases: TGTGCCAGCAGTCCTACACTTCAGGGGGCAAGAACTGAAGCTTTCTTT.

The J gene is TRBJ2-1, the V gene TRBV18, with D possibly called TRBD1 or TRBD2 (5 bases each). Between the trimmed V and J ends, which lost 2 bases and 3 bases, there was a span of 11 bases. The CDR3 is 15 residues long. Germline CDR1 KGHSH, CDR2 LQKENI. DNA of the CDR3: TGTGCCAGCTCACCATCCGGGACGGTCTACAATGAGCAGTTCTTC. Protein: CASSPSGTVYNEQFF.

This clonotype was detected many times. This rearrangement joins TRBV12-3 or TRBV12-4 to TRBJ2-1; D is unclear. This CDR3 spans 12 amino acids. With 6 bases removed from V and 0 bases from J, the gap between germline ends came to 3 bases. The CDR3 bases are TGTGCCAGCAGCGGCTCCTACAATGAGCAGTTCTTC. As protein: CASSGSYNEQFF.

With regard to this clonotype: At one end the junction does not follow the germline gene, possibly because of a read error. The rearrangement joins TRBV14 to TRBJ1-1; D might be TRBD1 (5 bases). There are 15 residues in the CDR3. Germline V gene data show CDR1 as SGHDN and CDR2 as FVKESK. The CDR3 DNA is TGTGCCAGGAGCCAAAGGGGTGGCCCGAACACTGAAGCTTTCTTT. Protein product: CARSQRGGPNTEAFF.

This clonotype was counted ten times or more. The chain employs TRBV7-3 and TRBJ2-1; no definite D call. Trimming stripped 2 bases from V and 5 bases from J, with 13 bases between. CDR3 length: 15 amino acids. CDR1 and CDR2 (germline): SGHTA, FQGTGA. The CDR3: CASSLGPSPNNEQFF. The CDR3 DNA reads TGTGCCAGCAGCTTAGGTCCCAGTCCCAACAATGAGCAGTTCTTC.

This clonotype was observed at least ten times. The J gene is TRBJ2-3, the V gene TRBV4-3; TRBD2 matches at 7 bases. The germline V gene encodes CDR1 LGHNA and CDR2 YSLEER. This CDR3 contains 13 residues. V was clipped by 6 bases and J by 2 bases; unmatched bases: 2. The CDR3 DNA is TGCGCCAGCAGTCGGGACTACACAGATACGCAGTATTTT. Protein: CASSRDYTDTQYF.

Many counts were recorded for this clonotype. V gene TRBV6-1 combines with J gene TRBJ2-7, with D perhaps matching TRBD1 or TRBD2 (5 bases each). Trimming shortened V by 3 bases and J by 6 bases, and 12 bases separated the two germline ends. CDR3 length equals 13 residues. The germline V gene has CDR1 MNHNS and CDR2 SASEGT. The CDR3 DNA follows: TGTGCCAGCAGTGAGCGCCGGGACGGCGAGCAGTACTTC. Its protein is CASSERRDGEQYF.

The J gene is TRBJ1-1, the V gene TRBV18; tentative D call: TRBD1 (6 bases). The germline V and J ends were trimmed by 3 bases and 6 bases, with 8 bases remaining between them. Per the germline V gene, CDR1 is KGHSH and CDR2 is LQKENI. CDR3 length equals 12 residues. CDR3 DNA sequence: TGTGCCAGCTCACCGAGGACAGCTGAAGCTTTCTTT. As protein: CASSPRTAEAFF.

This clonotype has a handful of counts. The chain couples TRBV12-3 or TRBV12-4 to TRBJ2-7; D might be TRBD2 (5 bases). The V end was cut by 4 bases, the J end by 7 bases, with 20 bases between. The length of the CDR3 is 15 residues. The DNA for the CDR3 is TGTGCCAGCAGTTGGGATGGTTCAGGAAGAGGGGAGCAGTACTTC. It codes for CASSWDGSGRGEQYF.